This entry lists 2 T cell receptor beta chains sequenced from one sample in a study of technical replicates of blood from a few donors. The repertoire was sequenced with immunoSEQ multiplex PCR; TCRdb's copy has only in-frame clones and lacks some. In the table there are tens of thousands of clones, about 92% of which are singletons. The sample comprised T cells isolated from PBMCs. Source of these receptors: a human donor in good health.

This rearrangement joins TRBV18 to TRBJ1-1; the match to TRBD1 covers 7 bases. V was clipped by 1 base and J by 5 bases; unmatched bases: 10. Germline CDR1 is KGHSH and CDR2 is LQKENI. The CDR3 contains 16 residues. The CDR3 here is CASSPQRIQGGTEAFF. DNA of the CDR3: TGTGCCAGCTCACCACAAAGAATTCAGGGGGGAACTGAAGCTTTCTTT.

The V and J genes are TRBV27 and TRBJ2-1; perhaps TRBD2 as D (6 bases). Germline CDR1 reads MNHEY; CDR2 reads SMNVEV (reference sequence). The CDR3 length is 12 residues. Trimming stripped 5 bases from V and 8 bases from J, with 10 bases between. Here the CDR3 reads CASSMTSYEQFF. CDR3 DNA sequence: TGTGCCAGCAGTATGACTAGTTATGAGCAGTTCTTC.